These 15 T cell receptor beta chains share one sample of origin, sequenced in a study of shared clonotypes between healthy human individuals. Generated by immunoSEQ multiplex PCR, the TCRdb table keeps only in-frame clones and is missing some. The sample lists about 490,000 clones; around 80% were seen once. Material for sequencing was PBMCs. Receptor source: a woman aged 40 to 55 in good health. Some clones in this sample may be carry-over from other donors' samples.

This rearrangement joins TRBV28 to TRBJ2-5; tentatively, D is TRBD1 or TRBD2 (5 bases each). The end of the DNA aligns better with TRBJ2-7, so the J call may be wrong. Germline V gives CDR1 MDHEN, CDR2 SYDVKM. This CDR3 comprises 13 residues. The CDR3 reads CASSLGPSYEQYF. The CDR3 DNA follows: TGTGCCAGCAGTCTGGGACCCTCCTACGAGCAGTACTTC.

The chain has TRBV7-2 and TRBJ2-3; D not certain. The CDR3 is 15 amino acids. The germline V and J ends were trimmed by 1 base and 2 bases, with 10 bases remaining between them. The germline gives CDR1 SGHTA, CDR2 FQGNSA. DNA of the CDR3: TGTGCCAGCAGCTTAGTTCCCGGCCACACAGATACGCAGTATTTT. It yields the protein CASSLVPGHTDTQYF.

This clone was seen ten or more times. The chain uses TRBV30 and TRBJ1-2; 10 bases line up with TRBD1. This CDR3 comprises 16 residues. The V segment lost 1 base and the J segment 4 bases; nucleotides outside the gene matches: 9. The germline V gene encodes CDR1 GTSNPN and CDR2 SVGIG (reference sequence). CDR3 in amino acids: CAWSDGGQGWSYGYTF. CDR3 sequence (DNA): TGTGCCTGGAGTGACGGGGGACAGGGGTGGTCCTATGGCTACACCTTC.

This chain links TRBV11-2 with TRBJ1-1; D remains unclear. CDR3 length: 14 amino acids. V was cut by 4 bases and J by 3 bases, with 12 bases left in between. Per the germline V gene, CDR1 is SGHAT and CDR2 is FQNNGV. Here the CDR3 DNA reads TGTGCCAGCAGCTGGGCAGGAGCGGACACTGAAGCTTTCTTT. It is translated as CASSWAGADTEAFF.

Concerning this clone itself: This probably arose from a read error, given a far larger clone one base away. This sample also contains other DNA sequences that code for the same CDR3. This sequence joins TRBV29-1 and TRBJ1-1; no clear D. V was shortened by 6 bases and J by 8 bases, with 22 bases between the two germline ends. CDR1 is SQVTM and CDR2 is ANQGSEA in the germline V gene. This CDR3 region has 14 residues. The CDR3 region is CSVANRYSFLEAFF. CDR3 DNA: TGCAGCGTAGCAAACCGGTACAGCTTTTTAGAAGCTTTCTTT. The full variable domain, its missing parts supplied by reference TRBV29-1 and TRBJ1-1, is SAVISQKPSRDICQRGTSLTIQCQVDSQVTMMFWYRQQPGQSLTLIATANQGSEATYESGFVIDKFPISRPNLTFSTLTVSNMSPEDSSIYLCSVANRYSFLEAFFGQGTRLTVV.

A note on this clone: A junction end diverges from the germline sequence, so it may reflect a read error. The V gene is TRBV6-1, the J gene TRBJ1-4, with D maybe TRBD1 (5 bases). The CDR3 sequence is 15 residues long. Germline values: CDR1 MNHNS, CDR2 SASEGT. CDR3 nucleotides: TGTGCCGGCAGCTCCCCCGGGACGTCTAATGAAAAACTGTTTTTT. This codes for CAGSSPGTSNEKLFF.

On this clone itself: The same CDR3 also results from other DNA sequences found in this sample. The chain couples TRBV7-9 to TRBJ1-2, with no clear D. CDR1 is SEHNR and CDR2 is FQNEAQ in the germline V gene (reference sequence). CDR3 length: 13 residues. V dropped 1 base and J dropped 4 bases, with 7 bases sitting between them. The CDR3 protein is CASSLDGGYGYTF. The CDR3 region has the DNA TGTGCCAGCAGCTTAGACGGAGGCTATGGCTACACCTTC.

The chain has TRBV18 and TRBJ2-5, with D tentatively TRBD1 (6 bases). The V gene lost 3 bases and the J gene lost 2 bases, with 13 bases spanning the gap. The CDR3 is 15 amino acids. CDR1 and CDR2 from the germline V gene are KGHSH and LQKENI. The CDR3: CASSPLTGTQETQYF. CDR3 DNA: TGTGCCAGCTCACCTTTGACAGGAACACAAGAGACCCAGTACTTC.

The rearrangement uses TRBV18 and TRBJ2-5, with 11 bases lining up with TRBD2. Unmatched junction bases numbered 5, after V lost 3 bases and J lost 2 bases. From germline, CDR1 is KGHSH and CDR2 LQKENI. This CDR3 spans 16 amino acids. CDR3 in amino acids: CASSPGLAGLQETQYF. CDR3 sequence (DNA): TGTGCCAGCTCACCCGGACTAGCGGGCTTACAAGAGACCCAGTACTTC.

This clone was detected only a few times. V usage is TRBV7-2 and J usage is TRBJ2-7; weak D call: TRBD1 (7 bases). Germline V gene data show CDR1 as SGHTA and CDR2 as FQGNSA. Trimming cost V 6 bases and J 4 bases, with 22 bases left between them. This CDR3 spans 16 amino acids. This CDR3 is CASSRGGGAGNYEQYF. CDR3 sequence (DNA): TGTGCCAGCAGTCGAGGAGGGGGCGCAGGAAATTACGAGCAGTACTTC. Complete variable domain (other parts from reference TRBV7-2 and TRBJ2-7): GAGVSQSPSNKVTEKGKDVELRCDPISGHTALYWYRQSLGQGLEFLIYFQGNSAPDKSGLPSDRFSAERTGGSVSTLTIQRTQQEDSAVYLCASSRGGGAGNYEQYFGPGTRLTVT.

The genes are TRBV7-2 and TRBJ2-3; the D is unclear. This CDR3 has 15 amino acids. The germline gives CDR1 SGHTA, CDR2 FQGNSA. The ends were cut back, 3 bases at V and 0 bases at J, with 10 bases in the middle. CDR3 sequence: CASSFMAASTDTQYF. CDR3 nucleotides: TGTGCCAGCAGCTTTATGGCGGCTAGCACAGATACGCAGTATTTT.

The CDR3 is CATSPRMSGQETQYF. CDR3 in DNA: TGTGCCACCAGCCCACGTATGAGTGGCCAAGAGACCCAGTACTTC. The J gene is TRBJ2-5, the V gene TRBV15; D remains unclear. Trimming pared 5 bases from V and 1 base from J, leaving 14 bases between. Germline CDR1 reads LNHNV; CDR2 reads YYDKDF (reference sequence). The CDR3 contains 15 residues.

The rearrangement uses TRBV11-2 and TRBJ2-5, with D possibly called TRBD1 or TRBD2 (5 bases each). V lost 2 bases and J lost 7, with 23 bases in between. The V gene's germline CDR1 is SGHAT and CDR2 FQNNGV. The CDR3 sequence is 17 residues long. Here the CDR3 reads CASSLMAFRDGARTQYF. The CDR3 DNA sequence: TGTGCCAGCAGCTTAATGGCTTTCCGGGACGGTGCCCGGACCCAGTACTTC.

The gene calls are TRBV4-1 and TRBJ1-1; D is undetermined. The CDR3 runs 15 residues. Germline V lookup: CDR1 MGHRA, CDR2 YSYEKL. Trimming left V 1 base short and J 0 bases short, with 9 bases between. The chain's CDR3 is CASSQVNGMNTEAFF. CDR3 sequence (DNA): TGCGCCAGCAGCCAAGTCAATGGCATGAACACTGAAGCTTTCTTT.

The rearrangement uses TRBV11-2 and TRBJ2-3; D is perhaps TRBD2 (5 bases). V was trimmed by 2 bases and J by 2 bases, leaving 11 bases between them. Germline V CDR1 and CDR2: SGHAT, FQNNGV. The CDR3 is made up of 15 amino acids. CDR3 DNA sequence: TGTGCCAGCAGCTTACTCGGGGTCCCCACAGATACGCAGTATTTT. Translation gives CASSLLGVPTDTQYF.